These 23 T cell receptor beta chains were sequenced from one sample in a study of human T cells and chemical hapten exposure. TCRdb ran MiXCR on the RACE reads and lists one entry per CDR3 protein. Among about 380,000 distinct CDR3 sequences listed, roughly 4.6% were seen once. Stated time point: pre-sensitization, week 0. Sample treatment: therapeutic diphenylcyclopropenone sensitization with weekly scalp DPC. Sequenced here: whole blood, sampled in connection with sensitization to the hapten diphenylcyclopropenone (DPC). Source of these receptors: a woman in her fifties or sixties with alopecia areata. Some clones in this sample may be carry-over from other donors' samples.

This clonotype was detected ten times or more. In nucleotides, the CDR3 is TGTGCCAGCAGTGAGGGGGGGATGACAGATACGCAGTATTTT. It codes for CASSEGGMTDTQYF. This chain uses TRBV2 with TRBJ2-3, with TRBD2 identical over 7 bases. CDR1 and CDR2 from the germline V gene are SNHLY and FYNNEI. This CDR3 contains 14 residues. V shed 3 bases, J shed 3 bases, and the junction held 3 bases outside the gene matches.

There are many counts of this clonotype. The chain combines TRBV27 with TRBJ1-5; the D gene is possibly TRBD1 (6 bases). Trimming shortened V by 8 bases and J by 2 bases, and 16 bases separated the two germline ends. CDR1 is MNHEY and CDR2 is SMNVEV in the germline V gene (reference sequence). The CDR3 spans 15 residues. The CDR3 nucleotides are TGTGCCAGCTGCTCCGCCAGGGGTGGCAATCAGCCCCAGCATTTT. Translated, it gives CASCSARGGNQPQHF.

This clonotype was recorded many times. This sequence joins TRBV12-3 or TRBV12-4 and TRBJ2-2; weak D call: TRBD1 (6 bases). CDR3 length: 13 residues. The V gene lost 6 bases and the J gene lost 5 bases, with 10 bases spanning the gap. CDR3 amino acids: CASSLDRTGELFF. DNA of the CDR3: TGTGCCAGCAGCCTCGACAGGACCGGGGAGCTGTTTTTT.

This clonotype was recorded at least ten times. The J gene is TRBJ1-1, the V gene TRBV7-2; a possible D gene is TRBD1 (5 bases). Germline V gene data show CDR1 as SGHTA and CDR2 as FQGNSA. There are 15 residues in the CDR3. V was clipped by 2 bases and J by 6 bases, with 16 bases between them. The CDR3 spells CASSLRGTAGPEAFF. As DNA, the CDR3 is TGTGCCAGCAGCTTAAGGGGAACGGCAGGACCTGAAGCTTTCTTT.

This clonotype was counted between two and nine times. The CDR3 region is CASSQDSGGSTDTQYF. The CDR3 DNA reads TGCGCCAGCAGCCAAGATTCCGGGGGTAGCACAGATACGCAGTATTTT. This chain connects TRBV4-1 to TRBJ2-3; D may be TRBD2 (6 bases). CDR3 size: 16 residues. The V end was cut by 0 bases, the J end by 0 bases, with 10 bases between. Germline V lookup: CDR1 MGHRA, CDR2 YSYEKL.

This clonotype was picked up many times. The chain employs TRBV20-1 and TRBJ1-1; 8 bases are a match to TRBD1. This CDR3 comprises 13 residues. Germline V lookup: CDR1 DFQATT, CDR2 SNEGSKA (reference sequence). V was clipped by 6 bases and J by 6 bases; unmatched bases: 9. The CDR3 sequence: CSASTGEGAEAFF. The CDR3 DNA reads TGCAGTGCGTCGACAGGGGAGGGGGCTGAAGCTTTCTTT.

This clonotype appeared a few times. The chain carries TRBV29-1 and TRBJ2-7; 9 positions match TRBD1. Trimming at V came to 5 bases and at J to 6 bases, leaving 5 bases not matched to a gene. The CDR3 runs to 12 residues. CDR1 and CDR2 (germline): SQVTM, ANQGSEA. The CDR3 here is CSVRTGAPEQYF. DNA for the CDR3: TGCAGCGTTCGGACAGGGGCGCCCGAGCAGTACTTC.

This clonotype occurred many times. The chain links TRBV7-9 to TRBJ2-5; possibly TRBD1 for D (6 bases). Trimming cost V 0 bases and J 4 bases, with 9 bases left between them. CDR1 is SEHNR and CDR2 is FQNEAQ in the germline V gene (reference sequence). The CDR3 is 14 amino acids. The CDR3 DNA follows: TGTGCCAGCAGCTTAGCGAAAGGGGGAGAGACCCAGTACTTC. Translation: CASSLAKGGETQYF. Filled out from reference TRBV7-9 and TRBJ2-5, the complete variable domain reads DTGVSQNPRHKITKRGQNVTFRCDPISEHNRLYWYRQTLGQGPEFLTYFQNEAQLEKSRLLSDRFSAERPKGSFSTLEIQRTEQGDSAMYLCASSLAKGGETQYFGPGTRLLVL.

The gene calls are TRBV20-1 and TRBJ2-3; D possibly uses TRBD1 or TRBD2 (7 bases each). V lost 5 bases and J lost 3, with 18 bases in between. This CDR3 has 15 amino acids. Germline values: CDR1 DFQATT, CDR2 SNEGSKA (reference sequence). The CDR3 sequence: CSAAAGEGATDTQYF. As DNA, the CDR3 is TGCAGTGCTGCCGCGGGGGAGGGGGCGACAGATACGCAGTATTTT.

V is TRBV6-5 and J is TRBJ2-3; D is ambiguous. The CDR3 spans 13 residues. Trimming stripped 2 bases from V and 6 bases from J, with 9 bases between. Germline V gives CDR1 MNHEY, CDR2 SVGAGI. As DNA, the CDR3 is TGTGCCAGCAGTTACGACCGGAAGGATACGCAGTATTTT. It translates to CASSYDRKDTQYF.

This clonotype was counted many times. The genes are TRBV4-2 and TRBJ2-1; 10 positions agree with TRBD2. There are 17 residues in the CDR3. Germline values: CDR1 LGHNA, CDR2 YNFKEQ. V shed 0 bases, J shed 4 bases, and the junction held 6 bases outside the gene matches. In DNA form, the CDR3 reads TGTGCCAGCAGCCAAGAAGAACTAGCGGGACCATACAATGAGCAGTTCTTC. The encoded protein is CASSQEELAGPYNEQFF.

This clonotype was counted ten times or more. The chain has TRBV9 and TRBJ2-3; perhaps D is TRBD1 or TRBD2 (5 bases each). Per germline, CDR1 SGDLS and CDR2 YYNGEE. The CDR3 totals 18 residues. Deletions cut 1 base from V and 5 bases from J, with 23 bases between. The CDR3 reads CASSVSTGTPTWGDTQYF. The CDR3, as DNA: TGTGCCAGCAGCGTATCAACCGGGACCCCAACTTGGGGAGATACGCAGTATTTT.

This clonotype was detected ten times or more. This chain joins TRBV15 and TRBJ2-3; D remains unclear. The CDR3 length is 14 residues. CDR1 LNHNV and CDR2 YYDKDF come from the germline V gene (reference sequence). The germline V and J ends were trimmed by 4 bases and 3 bases, with 11 bases remaining between them. The CDR3 DNA is TGTGCCACCAGCAATCCGGGCCGAACAGATACGCAGTATTTT. Its translation: CATSNPGRTDTQYF.

This clonotype showed up many times. V usage is TRBV20-1 and J usage is TRBJ2-7, with 8 positions matching TRBD2. In germline, CDR1 is DFQATT, CDR2 SNEGSKA (reference sequence). V was clipped by 0 bases and J by 3 bases; unmatched bases: 7. This CDR3 contains 15 residues. This CDR3 is CSARDQQRGIYEQYF. DNA of the CDR3: TGCAGTGCTAGAGATCAGCAGCGGGGGATCTACGAGCAGTACTTC.

This clonotype was detected a few times. This sequence joins TRBV7-7 and TRBJ2-1; unclear D gene. CDR1 is SSHAT and CDR2 is FNYEAQ in the germline V gene (reference sequence). The CDR3 extends over 13 amino acids. The germline V and J ends were trimmed by 2 bases and 11 bases, with 13 bases remaining between them. The DNA of the CDR3 is TGTGCCAGCAGCTTAAGTAGGAGTGGCAAGCAGTTCTTC. It translates to CASSLSRSGKQFF.

The chain links TRBV20-1 to TRBJ2-2; D is uncertain. V lost 6 bases to trimming and J lost 3 bases, with 11 bases between them. Germline loops: CDR1 DFQATT, CDR2 SNEGSKA (reference sequence). This CDR3 is built from 13 residues. As DNA, the CDR3 is TGCAGTGCCCCCAGGCGAGACACCGGGGAGCTGTTTTTT. Amino acids: CSAPRRDTGELFF.

The chain carries TRBV7-7 and TRBJ2-1, with 7 positions matching TRBD1. The CDR3 sequence is 15 residues long. Per germline, CDR1 SSHAT and CDR2 FNYEAQ (reference sequence). J was trimmed by 6 bases and V by 5 bases; bases with no gene match: 10. The CDR3 nucleotides read TGTGCCAGCAGCCGAACCCCCCAGGGGGTCAATGAGCAGTTCTTC. As protein: CASSRTPQGVNEQFF.

This clonotype was recorded many times. J is TRBJ2-2 and V is TRBV5-4; no reliable D call. This CDR3 region has 15 residues. CDR1 and CDR2 (germline): SGHNT, YYREEE (reference sequence). V was clipped by 0 bases and J by 6 bases, with 12 bases between them. CDR3 sequence reads: CASSLAGSSPGELFF. In nucleotides, the CDR3 is TGTGCCAGCAGCTTGGCCGGTTCGAGTCCCGGGGAGCTGTTTTTT.

This clonotype was counted at least ten times. V usage is TRBV3-1 and J usage is TRBJ2-3, with 13 bases matching TRBD2. Per the germline V gene, CDR1 is LGHDT and CDR2 is YNNKEL (reference sequence). The CDR3 is 19 amino acids. The V segment lost 1 base and the J segment 6 bases; nucleotides outside the gene matches: 13. The CDR3 sequence is CASSQVSTSGGPALDTQYF. For the CDR3, the DNA is TGTGCCAGCAGCCAAGTGTCGACTAGCGGGGGGCCGGCCCTGGATACGCAGTATTTT.

The sample holds many counts of this clonotype. The genes are TRBV9 and TRBJ2-5; the D call may be TRBD1 or TRBD2 (5 bases each). The CDR3 loop spans 15 amino acids. Germline CDR1 is SGDLS and CDR2 is YYNGEE. Trimming shortened V by 3 bases and J by 1 base, and 13 bases separated the two germline ends. The CDR3 DNA reads TGTGCCAGCAGCGCCGAGGGGAGCGGCCAAGAGACCCAGTACTTC. Its protein is CASSAEGSGQETQYF.

This clonotype was observed at least ten times. This sequence joins TRBV9 and TRBJ1-1; D remains ambiguous. The CDR3 spans 15 residues. Germline V lookup: CDR1 SGDLS, CDR2 YYNGEE. V was pared by 4 bases and J by 4 bases, with 17 bases between. The CDR3 region is CASSPGSGGGTEAFF. The CDR3 nucleotides are TGTGCCAGCAGCCCCGGCTCAGGCGGAGGCACTGAAGCTTTCTTT. Full variable domain (remainder filled in from reference TRBV9 and TRBJ1-1): DSGVTQTPKHLITATGQRVTLRCSPRSGDLSVYWYQQSLDQGLQFLIQYYNGEERAKGNILERFSAQQFPDLHSELNLSSLELGDSALYFCASSPGSGGGTEAFFGQGTRLTVV.

This clonotype came up a few times. The chain couples TRBV20-1 to TRBJ2-2, with 15 bases that match TRBD2. Germline trimming cut 6 bases from V and 4 bases from J; bases unmatched to any gene: 9. In germline, CDR1 is DFQATT, CDR2 SNEGSKA (reference sequence). The CDR3 loop spans 17 amino acids. The CDR3 bases are TGCAGTGCGAGTGGACTAGCGGGGGGGTTGGGCACCGGGGAGCTGTTTTTT. Residues: CSASGLAGGLGTGELFF.

This clonotype came up a few times. The chain couples TRBV12-3 or TRBV12-4 to TRBJ2-1; a weak D match, TRBD2 (5 bases). This CDR3 has 14 residues. Trimming removed 6 bases from V and 2 bases from J, with 11 bases in between. The CDR3 nucleotides are TGTGCCAGCAGCCCGGGGTCTACCTACAATGAGCAGTTCTTC. It encodes CASSPGSTYNEQFF.